This paragraph reports one T cell receptor beta chain. Its antigen is currently not known. No quality values exist for individual bases; no much larger clone is one base distant. Library preparation used the immunoSEQ multiplex PCR assay. The multiplex PCR relied on a mix of 60 forward primers for TCR Vbeta segments and 13 reverse primers for TCR Jbeta segments. The CDR3 region of rearranged TCR beta genes was amplified from genomic DNA with a multiplex PCR assay. The amplified TCR beta libraries were sequenced on the Illumina HiSeq System as 87-base-pair reads. The study's processing was this. Across the roughly 670 repertoires, a later analysis counted around 80 million unique TCR beta chains, about 10 million of which were shared by at least two donors. Raw reads were error-corrected and collapsed into unique sequences by a nearest-neighbor algorithm in which closely related sequences were merged to remove PCR and sequencing errors. To assign V, D and J gene segments, CDR3 sequences were aligned to IMGT reference sequences. For a sequence to be retained, a match of at least six nucleotides to both a V gene segment and a J gene segment was required. A rearrangement was called productive if the CDR3 had no stop codons and remained in frame with V and J, and every other rearrangement was called non-productive. Following IMGT convention, CDR3 was defined as the stretch from the second conserved V-encoded cysteine to the conserved J-encoded phenylalanine. Sequences without an unambiguous match to a single V gene segment were excluded from the earlier analysis of almost 600 of the donors. An earlier analysis of 450 to 650 of the donors called V segments functional above 56.7% productive rearrangements and segregating when the between-donor standard deviation exceeded 5%. A statistical classification framework was built for diagnosing cytomegalovirus status from the catalog of TCR beta chain sequences. In a later analysis, TCR nucleotide sequences were compared against IMGT/GENE-DB human TR gene sequences so that V and J genes could be assigned. A later analysis assigned CDR3 sequences and most-parsimonious VDJ recombination scenarios with the TCRdist pipeline. In a later analysis, each TCR beta chain was defined by its CDR3 amino acid sequence together with its V-gene family, and reads without a unique V-gene family were excluded. To address suspected cross-contamination and a sequencing artifact, a later analysis removed approximately 590 highly shared, low-generation-probability nucleotide sequences. For each public chain, a later analysis derived a clonal expansion index from normalized ranks of inferred template counts within each repertoire. In a later analysis, generation probabilities were computed using a VDJ recombination model fitted to out-of-frame rearrangements, and the results were checked against IGoR. In a later analysis, TCR-TCR, TCR-HLA and TCR-CMV co-occurrence was scored with hypergeometric tests, and a repertoire-size bias correction was applied to TCR pairs. False discovery rates were estimated in a later analysis by permuting HLA or CMV assignments 20 times. In a later analysis, co-occurring TCRs were grouped using DBSCAN, and TCRdist sequence similarity was added for clustering within HLA-allele-positive subsets. Repertoires with fewer than 30,000 or more than 120,000 public chains, plus five repertoires with anomalous nucleotide sharing, were excluded from co-occurrence clustering. TCRdb stores this immuneACCESS table with in-frame sequences only. Part of the clones is absent; in the studies checked, under half of the shortfall reflects unresolved V genes, and no reason is known for the rest. Clone size and the V and J calls come from that table; the DNA yielded D and trimming. This sample gives about 140,000 clones in total; roughly three quarters of them show up just once. The ten largest account for approximately 5.1% of the sample.

For CDR1 and CDR2, the germline V gene lists SGHDT and YYEEEE. Trimming at the junction amounts to 6 bases on V and 0 bases on J, and the germline ends lie 4 bases apart. The CDR3 covers 13 residues, taking in both the cysteine and the phenylalanine. Of all the DNA, just the CDR3 is kept, 39 bases in frame from base 1. This sample is drawn from a study of cytomegalovirus exposure and HLA in healthy donors listed by TCRdb under 2017. With respect to the entire study: An earlier analysis of approximately 640 of the donors reported about 250 Gb of sequence data and approximately 110 million unique TCR beta sequences from about 180 million T cells. Roughly 5 DR-DQ haplotypes were handled as single units for association and clustering because linkage in the cohort was strong. Among the approximately 430 genotyped donors, approximately 76% belonged to the genetic ancestry cluster associated with self-reported Caucasian donors. Rather than drawing on any new phenotypic data, the later analysis identified candidate immune exposures from TCR beta sequences and the way those sequences occurred across donors. Genome-wide SNP genotypes for about 60% of the roughly 700 donors were used in a later genetic analysis, which treated that subset as a discovery cohort. Alongside the repertoire data, information on donor age, sex, ethnicity and CMV serostatus was compiled. Along with the roughly 670-subject first cohort, a separate validation cohort of more than 90 different subjects was used. High-throughput TCR immunosequencing, statistical association of individual TCRs with disease status, and machine learning were combined to predict cytomegalovirus infection status. Across about 370 genotyped donors of the cohort, an average of about 220,000 unique TCR beta nucleotide sequences per donor were sequenced, and roughly a sixth of those sequences were non-productive. Around 330 gigabases of sequencing data and approximately 92 million unique TCR sequences made up an early release that covered roughly 670 HLA-typed donors. The T cell repertoires of under 700 subjects were profiled by immunosequencing and related to cytomegalovirus serostatus. The number of donors typed differed by locus, with roughly 620-630 for A, B, C, DRB1 and DQB1, roughly 520 for DQA1, 606 for DPA1, and approximately 470 for DPB1. Every discovery cohort repertoire had been produced on one sequencing platform. HLA typing covered class I and class II loci at four-digit resolution. An earlier analysis of a few hundred of the donors applied high-throughput TCR beta sequencing to assess whether each TCR beta V gene segment acted as functional or pseudogenic. The study aimed to test whether cataloging public T cell receptors could reveal signatures of past pathogen exposure. In a later analysis, previously published TCR beta repertoires from 550 to 700 donors were re-analyzed and high-resolution HLA genotyping was added so that TCR occurrence patterns could be studied. What the work shows at the level of the full study, not this receptor alone: Because counts were too low, 15 or so rarely observed V segments, including chromosome 9 orphons, were excluded from the earlier analysis of some 540 of the donors. In both the original and validation cohorts, the classifier was reported to diagnose cytomegalovirus status with high specificity and sensitivity. CMV serostatus was the only immune exposure information available for the cohort. Some IMGT-functional V segments, including TRBV6-2 and TRBV6-3, could not be told apart with the 87-base-pair reads, so those segments were excluded. Because HLA typing was unavailable for some donors at each locus, only the typed subset was used in association tests. In a later analysis, the rate of TCR association differed among HLA loci, with DRB1 alleles having the most associated TCRs and HLA-C alleles having the fewest. An earlier analysis of approximately 600 of the donors showed that most TCR beta V segments appeared in productive rearrangements either about 87% or about 30% of the time, which broadly matched IMGT annotations. A further reported finding was that TCR beta sequences accurately predicted the HLA-A and HLA-B alleles for most subjects in the first cohort. Across donors, most TCR sequences were observed very rarely, whereas some public TCRs were present in many individuals. A later genetic analysis reported fewer N-insertions in productive TCRs among donors in an Asian-associated ancestry cluster than the roughly 640-donor mean. According to the authors, the approach could potentially be generalized to other disease states and immunological phenotypes. A group of highly shared sequence variants was considered likely to be a technical artifact of the sequencing pipeline. Only TCR beta chains were sequenced in this cohort, and the absence of alpha or paired-chain data limited detectable features. A few of the identified cytomegalovirus-associated TCR beta chains were confirmed in vitro to be specific for cytomegalovirus antigens. V-gene and J-gene trimming of TCR beta chains was associated with a missense DCLRE1C variant in a later genetic analysis, and the association was replicated in an independent cohort. When HLA alleles, especially DR and DQ, strongly co-occurred, attributing TCR associations to individual alleles was difficult. Correlated functional status among segregating V segments might be attributable to linkage disequilibrium, but an unknown experimental factor could not be ruled out. According to a later analysis, most CMV-associated TCR beta chains appeared to be HLA-restricted, and the HLA associations seemed to be driven largely by CMV exposure. The presence/absence analyses assumed that sequencing depth was roughly uniform across donors, and that assumption may not be true. In the study, 150 to 200 TCR beta chains were listed as associated with cytomegalovirus. In a later analysis, HLA-associated TCR beta chains were found to be more clonally expanded and to have lower generation probabilities than equally common non-associated chains. In a later analysis, several top co-occurrence clusters were reported to appear linked to parvovirus B19, influenza, CMV and Epstein-Barr virus. In a later analysis, 15,000 to 20,000 TCR beta sequences were associated with specific HLA alleles at a false discovery rate of 0.05.

The cohort comprised 670 or so healthy bone marrow donors. All cohort members were sampled while nominally healthy, although unrecorded immune exposures were likely present. The donor was CMV seronegative and belonged to the group of 352 seronegative cohort members. Every donor gave a peripheral blood sample, and the peripheral blood mononuclear cells from that sample were used for TCR beta sequencing. The Qiagen DNeasy Blood Extraction Kit was used to extract genomic DNA from the blood cell samples. Specimen: PBMCs. The source is a male donor in good health and CMV-seronegative. The sequence is built from TRBV5-6 and TRBJ2-6; no D segment can be confidently identified. The CDR3 protein is CASKLSGANVLTF. The DNA reads as follows: TGTGCCAGCAAACTCTCTGGGGCCAACGTCCTGACTTTC.